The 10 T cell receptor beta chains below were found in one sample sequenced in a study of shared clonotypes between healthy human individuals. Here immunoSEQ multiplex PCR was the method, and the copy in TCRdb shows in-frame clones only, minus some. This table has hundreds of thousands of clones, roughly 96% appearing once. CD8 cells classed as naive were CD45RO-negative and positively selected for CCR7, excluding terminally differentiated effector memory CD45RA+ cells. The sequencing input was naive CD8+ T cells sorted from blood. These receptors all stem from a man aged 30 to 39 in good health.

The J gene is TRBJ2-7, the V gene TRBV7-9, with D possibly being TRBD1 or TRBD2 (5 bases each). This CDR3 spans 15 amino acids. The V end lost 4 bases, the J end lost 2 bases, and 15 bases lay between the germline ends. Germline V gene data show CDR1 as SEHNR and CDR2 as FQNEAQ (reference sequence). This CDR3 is CASSSRDQGTYEQYF. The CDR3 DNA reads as TGTGCCAGCAGCTCAAGGGACCAAGGGACCTACGAGCAGTACTTC. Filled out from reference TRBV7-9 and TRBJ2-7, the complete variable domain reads DTGVSQNPRHKITKRGQNVTFRCDPISEHNRLYWYRQTLGQGPEFLTYFQNEAQLEKSRLLSDRFSAERPKGSFSTLEIQRTEQGDSAMYLCASSSRDQGTYEQYFGPGTRLTVT.

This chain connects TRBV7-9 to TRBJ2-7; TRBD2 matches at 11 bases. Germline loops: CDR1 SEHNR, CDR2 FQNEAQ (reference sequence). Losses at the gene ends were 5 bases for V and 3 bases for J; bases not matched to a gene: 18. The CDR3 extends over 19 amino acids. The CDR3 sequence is CASSSIRTTSGSSRYEQYF. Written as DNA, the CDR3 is TGTGCCAGCAGCAGCATAAGGACCACTAGCGGGAGTTCACGCTACGAGCAGTACTTC.

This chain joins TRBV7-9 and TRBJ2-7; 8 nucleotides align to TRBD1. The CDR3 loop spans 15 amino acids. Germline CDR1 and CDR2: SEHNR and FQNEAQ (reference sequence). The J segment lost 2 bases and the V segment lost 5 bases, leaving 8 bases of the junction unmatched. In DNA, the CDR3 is TGTGCCAGCAGCCCCGGGACAGGTTCAGCCTACGAGCAGTACTTC. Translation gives CASSPGTGSAYEQYF. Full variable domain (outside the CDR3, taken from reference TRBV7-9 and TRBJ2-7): DTGVSQNPRHKITKRGQNVTFRCDPISEHNRLYWYRQTLGQGPEFLTYFQNEAQLEKSRLLSDRFSAERPKGSFSTLEIQRTEQGDSAMYLCASSPGTGSAYEQYFGPGTRLTVT.

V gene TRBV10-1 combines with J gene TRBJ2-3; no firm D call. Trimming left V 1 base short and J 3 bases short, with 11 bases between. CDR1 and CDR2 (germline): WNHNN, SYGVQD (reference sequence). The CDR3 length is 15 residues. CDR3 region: CASSELARSTDTQYF. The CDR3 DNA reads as TGCGCCAGCAGTGAGTTAGCCAGGTCAACAGATACGCAGTATTTT.

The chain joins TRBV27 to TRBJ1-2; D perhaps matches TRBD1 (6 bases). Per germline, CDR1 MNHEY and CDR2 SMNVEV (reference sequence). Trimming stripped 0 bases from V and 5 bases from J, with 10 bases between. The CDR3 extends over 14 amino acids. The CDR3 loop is CASSLSQGLYGYTF. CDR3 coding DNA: TGTGCCAGCAGTTTATCACAGGGATTATATGGCTACACCTTC.

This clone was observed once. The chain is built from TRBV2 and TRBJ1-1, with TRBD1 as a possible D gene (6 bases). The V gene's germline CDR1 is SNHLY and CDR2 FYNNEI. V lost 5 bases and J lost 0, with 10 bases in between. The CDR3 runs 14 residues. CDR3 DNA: TGTGCCAGCAGTAAGGGACACTTGAACACTGAAGCTTTCTTT. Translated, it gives CASSKGHLNTEAFF.

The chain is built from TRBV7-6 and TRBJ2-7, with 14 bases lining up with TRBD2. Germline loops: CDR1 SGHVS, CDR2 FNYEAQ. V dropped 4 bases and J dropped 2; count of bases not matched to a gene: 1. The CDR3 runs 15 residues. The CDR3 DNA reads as TGTGCCAGCAGCTGGGGACTAGCGGGAGCCTACGAGCAGTACTTC. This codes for CASSWGLAGAYEQYF.

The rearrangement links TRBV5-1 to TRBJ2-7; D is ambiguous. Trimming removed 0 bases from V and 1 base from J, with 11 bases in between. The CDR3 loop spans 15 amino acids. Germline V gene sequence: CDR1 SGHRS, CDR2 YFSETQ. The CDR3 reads CASSLGAFESYEQYF. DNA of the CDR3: TGCGCCAGCAGCTTGGGGGCATTTGAGTCCTACGAGCAGTACTTC.

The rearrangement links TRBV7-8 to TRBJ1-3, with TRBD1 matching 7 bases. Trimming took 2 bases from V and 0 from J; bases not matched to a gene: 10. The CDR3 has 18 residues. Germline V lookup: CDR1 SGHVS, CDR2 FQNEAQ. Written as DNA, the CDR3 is TGTGCCAGCAGCTTAAGGACTCGGGACAGACGCTCTGGAAACACCATATATTTT. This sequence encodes CASSLRTRDRRSGNTIYF.

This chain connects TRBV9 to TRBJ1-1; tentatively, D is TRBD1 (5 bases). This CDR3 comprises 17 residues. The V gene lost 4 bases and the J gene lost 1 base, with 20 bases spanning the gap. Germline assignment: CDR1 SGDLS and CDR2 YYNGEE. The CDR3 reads CASSPSGARVSNTEAFF. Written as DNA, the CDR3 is TGTGCCAGCAGCCCAAGCGGGGCGAGGGTATCGAACACTGAAGCTTTCTTT.